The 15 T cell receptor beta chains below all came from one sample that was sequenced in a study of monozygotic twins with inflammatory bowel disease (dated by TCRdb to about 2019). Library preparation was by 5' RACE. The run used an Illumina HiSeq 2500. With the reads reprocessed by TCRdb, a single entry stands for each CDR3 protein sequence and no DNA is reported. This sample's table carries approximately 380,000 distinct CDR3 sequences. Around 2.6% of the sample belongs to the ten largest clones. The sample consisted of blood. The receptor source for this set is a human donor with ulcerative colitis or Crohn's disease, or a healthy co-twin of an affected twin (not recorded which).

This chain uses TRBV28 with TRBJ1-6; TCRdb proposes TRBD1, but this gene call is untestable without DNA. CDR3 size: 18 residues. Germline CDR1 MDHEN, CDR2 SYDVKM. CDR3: CASSFGGQGLRYNSPLHF.

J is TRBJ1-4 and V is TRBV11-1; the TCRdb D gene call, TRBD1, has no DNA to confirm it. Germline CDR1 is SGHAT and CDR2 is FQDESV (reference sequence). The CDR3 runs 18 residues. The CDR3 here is CASSLGQGRSATNEKLFF.

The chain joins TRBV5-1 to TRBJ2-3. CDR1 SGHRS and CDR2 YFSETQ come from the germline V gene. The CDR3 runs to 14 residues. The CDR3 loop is CASSVPSSTDTQYF.

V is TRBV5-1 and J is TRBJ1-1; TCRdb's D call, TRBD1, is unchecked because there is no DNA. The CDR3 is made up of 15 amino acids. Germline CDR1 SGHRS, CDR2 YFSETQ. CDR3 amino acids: CASSLEGRKNTEAFF.

CDR3 amino acids: CASSQVGDRYNEQFF. The chain uses TRBV4-3 and TRBJ2-1; checking the TCRdb D call of TRBD1 is not possible without DNA. The CDR3 has 15 residues. The V gene's germline CDR1 is LGHNA and CDR2 YSLEER.

The CDR3 region is CASSLLGQAEKLFF. The genes are TRBV5-1 and TRBJ1-4; lacking DNA, the TRBD1 call made by TCRdb goes unchecked. The germline V gene encodes CDR1 SGHRS and CDR2 YFSETQ. The CDR3 totals 14 residues.

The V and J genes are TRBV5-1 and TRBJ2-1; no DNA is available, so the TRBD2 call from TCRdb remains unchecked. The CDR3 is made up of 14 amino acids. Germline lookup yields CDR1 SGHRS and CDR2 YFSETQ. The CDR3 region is CASSGLAGGDEQFF.

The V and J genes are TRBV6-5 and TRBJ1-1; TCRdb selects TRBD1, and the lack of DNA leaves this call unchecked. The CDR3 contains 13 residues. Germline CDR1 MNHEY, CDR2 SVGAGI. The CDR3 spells CASTRDRSTEAFF.

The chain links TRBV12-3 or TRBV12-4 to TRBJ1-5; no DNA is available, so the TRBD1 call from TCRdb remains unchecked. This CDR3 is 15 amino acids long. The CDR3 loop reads CASSLDRVTIQPQHF.

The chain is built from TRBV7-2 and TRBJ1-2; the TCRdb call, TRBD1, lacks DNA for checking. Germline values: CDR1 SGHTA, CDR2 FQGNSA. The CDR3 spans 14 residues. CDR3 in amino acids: CASSGTGARYGYTF.

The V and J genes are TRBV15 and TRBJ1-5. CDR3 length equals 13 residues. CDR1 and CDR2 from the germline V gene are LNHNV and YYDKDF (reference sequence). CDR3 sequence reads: CATSLVQAQPQHF.

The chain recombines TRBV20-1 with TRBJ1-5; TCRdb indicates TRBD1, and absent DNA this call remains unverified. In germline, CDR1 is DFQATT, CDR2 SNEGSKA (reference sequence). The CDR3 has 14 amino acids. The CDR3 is CSASLRQGNQPQHF.

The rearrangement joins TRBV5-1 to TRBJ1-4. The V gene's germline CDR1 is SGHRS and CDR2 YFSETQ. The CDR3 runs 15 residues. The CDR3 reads CASSLRPGSNEKLFF.

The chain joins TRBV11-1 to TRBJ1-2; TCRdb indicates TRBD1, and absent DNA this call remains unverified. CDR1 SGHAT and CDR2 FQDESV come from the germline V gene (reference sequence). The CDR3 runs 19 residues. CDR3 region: CASSSGISGTGPVGYGYTF.

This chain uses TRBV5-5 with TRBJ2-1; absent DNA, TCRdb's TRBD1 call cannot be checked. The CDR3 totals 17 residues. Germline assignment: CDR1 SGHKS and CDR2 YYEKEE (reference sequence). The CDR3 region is CASSLEGGNILSGEQFF. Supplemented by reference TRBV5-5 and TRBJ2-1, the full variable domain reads DAGVTQSPTHLIKTRGQQVTLRCSPISGHKSVSWYQQVLGQGPQFIFQYYEKEERGRGNFPDRFSARQFPNYSSELNVNALLLGDSALYLCASSLEGGNILSGEQFFGPGTRLTVL.